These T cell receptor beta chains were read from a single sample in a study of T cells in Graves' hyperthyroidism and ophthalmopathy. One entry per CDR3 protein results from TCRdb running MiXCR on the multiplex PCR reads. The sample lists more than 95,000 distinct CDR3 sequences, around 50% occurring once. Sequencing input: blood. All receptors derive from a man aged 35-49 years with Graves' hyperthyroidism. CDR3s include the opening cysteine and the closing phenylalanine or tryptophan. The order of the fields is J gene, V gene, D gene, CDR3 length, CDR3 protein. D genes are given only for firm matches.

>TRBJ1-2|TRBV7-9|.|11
CAWSAGRGYTF
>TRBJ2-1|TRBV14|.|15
CASSQVPSSYNEQFF
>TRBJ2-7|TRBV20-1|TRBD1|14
CSAARTGGTYEQYF
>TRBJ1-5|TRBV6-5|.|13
CASTQRVRQPQHF
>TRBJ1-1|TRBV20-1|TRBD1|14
CSASIQGYGTEAFF
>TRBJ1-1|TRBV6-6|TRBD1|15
CASSSRDRMNTEAFF
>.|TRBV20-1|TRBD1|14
CSAQPGQGRYEQYF
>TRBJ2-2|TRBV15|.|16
CATSSGGLLDTGELFF
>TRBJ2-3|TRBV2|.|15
CASSGTRRSTDTQYF
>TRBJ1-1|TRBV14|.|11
CASSRTRETFF
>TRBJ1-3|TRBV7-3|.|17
CASSLGGDASTGNTIYF
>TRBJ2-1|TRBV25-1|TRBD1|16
CASVEVWDSHYNEQFF
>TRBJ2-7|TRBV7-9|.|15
CASSLAEHAGFEQYF
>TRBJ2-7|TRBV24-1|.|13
CATSLSGPYEQCF
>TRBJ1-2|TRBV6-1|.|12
CASSLIPGGYTF
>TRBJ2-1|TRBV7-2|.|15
CASSLGRSSVNEQFF
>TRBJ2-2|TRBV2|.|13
CASSVSNTGELFF
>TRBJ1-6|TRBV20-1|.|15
CSARGVSGWGSPLHF
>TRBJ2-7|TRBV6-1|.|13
CASSATVSYEQYF
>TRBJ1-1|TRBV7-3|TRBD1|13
CASSSPDRVEAFF
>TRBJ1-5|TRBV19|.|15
CASSDLPREGQPQHF
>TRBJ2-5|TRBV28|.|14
CASSKPRGGETQYF
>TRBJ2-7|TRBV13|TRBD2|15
CASSSGTSGVYEQYF
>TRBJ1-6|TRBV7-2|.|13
CASSLKTDSPLHF
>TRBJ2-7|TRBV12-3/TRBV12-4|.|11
CASSLGEEQYF
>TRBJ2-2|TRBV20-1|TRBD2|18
CSARGVAGGHVGTGELFF
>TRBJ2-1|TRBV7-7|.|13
CAEDTTRGNEQFF
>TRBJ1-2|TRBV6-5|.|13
CASSYEGLDGYTF
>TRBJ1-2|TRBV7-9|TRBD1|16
CASSQTGTGGLHGYTF
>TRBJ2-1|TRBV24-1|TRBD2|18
CATSDPGRGRAGYNEQFF
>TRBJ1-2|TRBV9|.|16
CASSPHPGQSSYGYTF
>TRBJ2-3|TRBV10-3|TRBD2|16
CAISARTSGSTDTQYF
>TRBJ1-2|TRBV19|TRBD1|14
CASSERQGNYGYTF
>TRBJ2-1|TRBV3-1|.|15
CASSQGSGAYNEQFF
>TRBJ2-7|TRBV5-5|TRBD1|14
CASSAGQGAHEQYF
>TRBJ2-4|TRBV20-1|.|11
CSAWSKNIQYF
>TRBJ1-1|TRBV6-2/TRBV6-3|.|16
CASSYSPATVNTEAFF
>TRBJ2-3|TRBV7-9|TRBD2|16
CASSRLAGGDTDTQYF
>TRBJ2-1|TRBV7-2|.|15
CASSYSAGARNEQFF
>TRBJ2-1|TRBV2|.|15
CASSEATAGNNEQFF
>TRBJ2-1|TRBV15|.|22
CATSRDRSSGANVLTFGAEQFF
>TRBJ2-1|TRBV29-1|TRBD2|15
CSVERLAGGNNEQFF
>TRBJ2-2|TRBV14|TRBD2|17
CASSRRTSGMNTGELFF